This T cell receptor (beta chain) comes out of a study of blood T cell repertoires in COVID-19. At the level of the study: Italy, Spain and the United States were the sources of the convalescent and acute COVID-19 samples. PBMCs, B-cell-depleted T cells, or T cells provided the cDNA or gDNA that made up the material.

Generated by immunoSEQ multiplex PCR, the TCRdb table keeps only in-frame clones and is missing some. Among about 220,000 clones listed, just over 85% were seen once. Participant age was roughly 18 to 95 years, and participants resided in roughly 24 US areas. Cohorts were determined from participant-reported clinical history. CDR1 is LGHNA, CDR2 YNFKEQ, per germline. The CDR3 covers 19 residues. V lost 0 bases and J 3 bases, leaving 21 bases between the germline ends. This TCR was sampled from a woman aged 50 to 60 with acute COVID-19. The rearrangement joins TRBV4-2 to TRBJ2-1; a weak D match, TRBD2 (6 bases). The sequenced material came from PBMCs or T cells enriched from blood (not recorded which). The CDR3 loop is CASSQDGAPSASVYNEQFF. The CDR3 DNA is TGTGCCAGCAGCCAAGATGGCGCCCCGAGTGCTAGCGTCTACAATGAGCAGTTCTTC.